This T cell receptor beta chain was sequenced in a study of T-cell reconstitution after alpha-beta-depleted transplantation in children. This clonotype showed up many times. The J segment lost 7 bases and the V segment lost 10 bases, leaving 13 bases of the junction unmatched. Germline V lookup: CDR1 MNHNS, CDR2 SASEGT. The CDR3 totals 14 residues. Molecular barcoding with unique molecular identifiers was used for the TCRbeta library. TCRdb independently ran MiXCR on the PCR reads; one entry per CDR3 protein. The data show some 490,000 distinct CDR3 sequences, with 9.5% to 15% seen just once and about 5% held by the top ten.

The V call is TRBV6-1, the J call TRBJ2-1; TRBD1 agrees at 7 bases. The starting material was PBMCs from the stem cell graft donor, obtained from the stem cell graft. The clonotype comes from a human donor who donated a stem cell graft to a child with combined immunodeficiency. CDR3 DNA sequence: TGTGCCACCCAAGAAAGGGGGCGGACGAATGAGCAGTTCTTC. It is translated as CATQERGRTNEQFF.